The 8 T cell receptor beta chains given below trace back to one sample, sequenced in a study of T cells after yellow fever vaccination. MiXCR was run by TCRdb on the 5' RACE reads, yielding one entry per CDR3 protein. The data hold around 300,000 distinct CDR3 sequences, with roughly 4.3% observed a single time. The sequencing here drew on PBMCs, taken 5 days after the yellow fever booster vaccination. These receptors came from a man aged 18 to 29 who received the YFV17D yellow fever vaccine.

This clonotype occurred a few times. The V gene is TRBV9, the J gene TRBJ2-4; D is perhaps TRBD2 (6 bases). The CDR3 runs 16 residues. The germline V gene encodes CDR1 SGDLS and CDR2 YYNGEE. The V and J ends lost 4 bases and 0 bases respectively, with 14 bases between them. CDR3 residues: CASSPRAGLAKNIQYF. For the CDR3, the DNA is TGTGCCAGCAGCCCCAGGGCGGGGCTAGCCAAAAACATTCAGTACTTC.

V usage is TRBV12-3 or TRBV12-4 and J usage is TRBJ2-1; TRBD2 might be the D (5 bases). V lost 1 base, J lost 0 bases, and 10 bases lay in between. The CDR3 totals 16 residues. The CDR3 DNA reads as TGTGCCAGCAGTTTAGGCAGCGGAGACTCCTACAATGAGCAGTTCTTC. Translated, it gives CASSLGSGDSYNEQFF.

J is TRBJ2-7 and V is TRBV19; D is perhaps TRBD1 (6 bases). Trimming stripped 10 bases from V and 0 bases from J, with 13 bases between. The CDR3 length is 13 residues. The germline CDR1 and CDR2 sequences are LNHDA and SQIVND (reference sequence). For the CDR3, the DNA is TGTGCCACCTTCGGACAGAGCTCCTACGAGCAGTACTTC. Translating gives CATFGQSSYEQYF. The variable domain in full, completed from reference TRBV19 and TRBJ2-7, reads DGGITQSPKYLFRKEGQNVTLSCEQNLNHDAMYWYRQDPGQGLRLIYYSQIVNDFQKGDIAEGYSVSREKKESFPLTVTSAQKNPTAFYLCATFGQSSYEQYFGPGTRLTVT.

This clonotype has only a few counts. This chain connects TRBV28 to TRBJ1-1, with 11 bases lining up with TRBD1. CDR3 length equals 15 residues. Germline loops: CDR1 MDHEN, CDR2 SYDVKM. J lost 4 bases, V lost 3 bases, and 4 bases had no gene match. This CDR3 reads CASSLGGTGGTEAFF. CDR3 DNA: TGTGCCAGCAGTTTGGGGGGGACAGGGGGCACTGAAGCTTTCTTT.

This clonotype occurred a few times. The chain joins TRBV20-1 to TRBJ2-7, with 13 bases aligning to TRBD2. Germline assignment: CDR1 DFQATT and CDR2 SNEGSKA (reference sequence). This CDR3 contains 15 residues. V was pared by 3 bases and J by 1 base, with 3 bases of the junction left unmatched. CDR3 in amino acids: CSARGLAGRSYEQYV. The CDR3 region has the DNA TGCAGTGCTAGGGGACTAGCGGGGAGATCCTACGAGCAGTACGTC.

V and J are TRBV28 and TRBJ2-7, with D possibly TRBD2 on 6 matching bases. Trimming cost V 3 bases and J 0 bases, with 27 bases left between them. Germline values: CDR1 MDHEN, CDR2 SYDVKM. This CDR3 is built from 20 residues. CDR3 amino acids: CASSFRASVVSGGHSYEQYV. The CDR3 DNA sequence: TGTGCCAGCAGTTTTAGGGCTTCTGTGGTTAGCGGCGGACACTCCTACGAGCAGTACGTC.

This clonotype was observed a few times. V usage is TRBV29-1 and J usage is TRBJ2-5, with D perhaps being TRBD1 or TRBD2 (5 bases each). V was clipped by 4 bases and J by 5 bases, with 17 bases between them. The CDR3 spans 14 residues. Germline lookup yields CDR1 SQVTM and CDR2 ANQGSEA. The chain's CDR3 is CSVAGRRGWETQYF. The CDR3 DNA follows: TGCAGCGTTGCGGGGAGAAGGGGCTGGGAGACCCAGTACTTC.

The V call is TRBV7-9, the J call TRBJ2-4, with 7 nucleotides matching TRBD1. CDR1 and CDR2 from the germline V gene are SEHNR and FQNEAQ (reference sequence). This CDR3 spans 17 amino acids. The ends lost 5 bases at V and 0 bases at J; junction bases unmatched: 10. This chain's CDR3 is CASSQIGTALAKNIQYF. CDR3 in DNA: TGTGCCAGCAGCCAGATTGGGACAGCCCTAGCCAAAAACATTCAGTACTTC.